The 22 T cell receptor beta chains below come from one sample, sequenced in a study of T-cell reconstitution after alpha-beta-depleted transplantation in children. This sample's TCRbeta library carried unique molecular identifier barcodes. TCRdb reanalysed the PCR reads using MiXCR and keeps one entry per CDR3 protein. Of approximately 300,000 distinct CDR3 sequences in the sample, roughly 12% were seen once. The material was peripheral blood, obtained 180 days after TCRalphabeta/CD19-depleted stem cell transplant. These receptors were taken from a male patient aged 2 to 10 who had a stem cell transplant for chronic granulomatous disease, so the T cells may come from the graft donor.

The V gene is TRBV7-2, the J gene TRBJ2-3; weak D call: TRBD1 (6 bases). The DNA matches TRBJ1-5 better at its end, which makes the J call doubtful. Germline V lookup: CDR1 SGHTA, CDR2 FQGNSA. CDR3 length: 13 amino acids. The CDR3 spells CASSFGGTDTQHF. The CDR3 nucleotides read TGTGCCAGCAGCTTTGGGGGCACAGATACGCAGCATTTT.

Points on this clonotype: An end of the junction differs from the germline gene, which may be a read error. The V and J genes are TRBV7-9 and TRBJ2-2, with D perhaps TRBD1 (5 bases). CDR3 length: 14 amino acids. Germline CDR1 and CDR2: SEHNR and FQNEAQ (reference sequence). CDR3 sequence reads: CASSFRQNTWELFF. Written as DNA, the CDR3 is TGTGCCAGCAGCTTTAGACAGAACACCTGGGAGCTGTTTTTT.

Many counts were recorded for this clonotype. The chain has TRBV20-1 and TRBJ1-5; D is unclear. The CDR3 sequence is 15 residues long. Germline lookup yields CDR1 DFQATT and CDR2 SNEGSKA (reference sequence). V was trimmed by 4 bases and J by 3 bases, leaving 16 bases between them. The CDR3: CSAKWPVGSNQPQHF. CDR3 nucleotides: TGCAGTGCTAAGTGGCCAGTTGGGTCCAATCAGCCCCAGCATTTT.

The chain is built from TRBV3-1 and TRBJ2-1, with TRBD2 identical over 8 bases. The J segment lost 0 bases and the V segment lost 10 bases, leaving 14 bases of the junction unmatched. The CDR3 runs to 17 residues. From germline, CDR1 is LGHDT and CDR2 YNNKEL (reference sequence). DNA of the CDR3: TGTGCCACCTTGTCTTCGGGGGGGAGGGACTCCTACAATGAGCAGTTCTTC. This gives the protein CATLSSGGRDSYNEQFF.

This clonotype was counted ten times or more. The chain joins TRBV19 to TRBJ1-1, with D possibly matching TRBD1 (5 bases). The CDR3 sequence is 13 residues long. V gave up 7 bases and J gave up 4 bases, with 13 bases separating them. Germline CDR1 and CDR2: LNHDA and SQIVND (reference sequence). The CDR3 spells CASNRQLSTEAFF. DNA for the CDR3: TGTGCCAGTAACCGACAGTTGAGCACTGAAGCTTTCTTT.

This clonotype was recorded a few times. This chain links TRBV14 with TRBJ2-5; D is uncertain. Germline V gene lookup returns CDR1 SGHDN and CDR2 FVKESK. Trimming took 1 base from V and 2 from J, leaving 11 bases between them. There are 15 residues in the CDR3. Here the CDR3 reads CASSQGLRIQETQYF. DNA for the CDR3: TGTGCCAGCAGCCAAGGCCTCCGTATACAAGAGACCCAGTACTTC.

This clonotype was seen many times. The gene calls are TRBV7-9 and TRBJ2-1, with a weak D call TRBD1 (7 bases). V was pared by 4 bases and J by 0 bases, with 10 bases between. The CDR3 is 15 residues long. Germline lookup yields CDR1 SEHNR and CDR2 FQNEAQ (reference sequence). The CDR3 DNA reads as TGTGCCAGCAGCTCAGGGGGGTTCTCCTACAATGAGCAGTTCTTC. This sequence encodes CASSSGGFSYNEQFF.

This clonotype was picked up many times. The rearrangement joins TRBV3-1 to TRBJ2-1, with 12 bases lining up with TRBD2. V was pared by 3 bases and J by 9 bases, with 12 bases of the junction left unmatched. The CDR3 is 17 residues long. Germline CDR1 and CDR2: LGHDT and YNNKEL (reference sequence). CDR3 protein: CASSHRLAGEFWFEQFF. The CDR3 nucleotides read TGTGCCAGCAGCCATCGACTAGCGGGAGAATTCTGGTTTGAGCAGTTCTTC.

Comment on this clonotype: This may be a read error, as it is one base from a much larger clone. The chain carries TRBV5-1 and TRBJ2-2; TRBD1 agrees at 8 bases. The CDR3 has 18 amino acids. Germline V CDR1 and CDR2: SGHRS, YFSETQ. The CDR3, as DNA: TGCGCCAGCAGCTTGGACCCAGGACAGGGCCTGAACACCGGGAAGCTGTTTTTT. Amino acids: CASSLDPGQGLNTGKLFF.

This clonotype was detected ten times or more. The V and J genes are TRBV4-3 and TRBJ2-4; tentatively, D is TRBD1 or TRBD2 (6 bases each). Germline-derived CDR1 and CDR2 are LGHNA and YSLEER. V was pared by 4 bases and J by 1 base, with 20 bases between. The CDR3 runs 18 residues. The CDR3 bases are TGCGCCAGCAGCCTAGGGGGGATCATGCGCCTGGCCAAAAACATTCAGTACTTC. It yields the protein CASSLGGIMRLAKNIQYF.

This clonotype was recorded at least ten times. The gene calls are TRBV5-1 and TRBJ2-3; D unresolved. V lost 1 base to trimming and J lost 0 bases, with 3 bases between them. Germline CDR1 is SGHRS and CDR2 is YFSETQ. The CDR3 is made up of 13 amino acids. The CDR3 DNA sequence: TGCGCCAGCAGCTTGCATAGCACAGATACGCAGTATTTT. This translates into CASSLHSTDTQYF.

The table lists this clonotype with many counts. J is TRBJ1-3 and V is TRBV7-2, with a possible D match to TRBD1 (6 bases). Germline-derived CDR1 and CDR2 are SGHTA and FQGNSA. The CDR3 has 15 residues. Trimming stripped 6 bases from V and 4 bases from J, with 16 bases between. The CDR3 loop reads CASSLVGGGGNTIYF. The CDR3 nucleotides read TGTGCCAGCAGTCTAGTGGGAGGGGGAGGAAACACCATATATTTT.

This clonotype was observed many times. The chain employs TRBV20-1 and TRBJ2-4; TRBD2 aligns across 8 bases. The V gene end was trimmed by 4 bases and the J gene end by 0 bases; junction bases not matched to a gene: 11. This CDR3 has 17 amino acids. Germline lookup yields CDR1 DFQATT and CDR2 SNEGSKA (reference sequence). The CDR3 region has the DNA TGCAGTGCTATCCCCTATAGCGGGGAGGGAGCCAAAAACATTCAGTACTTC. Its translation is CSAIPYSGEGAKNIQYF.

This clonotype appeared many times. This sequence joins TRBV28 and TRBJ2-2, with no clear D. V lost 5 bases and J lost 5, with 12 bases in between. The CDR3 length is 14 residues. CDR1 and CDR2 from the germline V gene are MDHEN and SYDVKM. The CDR3 sequence is CASSLKRVTGELFF. In DNA, the CDR3 is TGTGCCAGCAGTCTTAAGAGAGTAACCGGGGAGCTGTTTTTT. The full variable domain, with the rest looked up from reference TRBV28 and TRBJ2-2, is DVKVTQSSRYLVKRTGEKVFLECVQDMDHENMFWYRQDPGLGLRLIYFSYDVKMKEKGDIPEGYSVSREKKERFSLILESASTNQTSMYLCASSLKRVTGELFFGEGSRLTVL.

This clonotype was counted at least ten times. The chain joins TRBV7-3 to TRBJ2-3; 9 nucleotides line up with TRBD2. The CDR3 length is 15 residues. The trim removed 0 bases at V and 7 bases at J, leaving 5 bases unmatched. From germline, CDR1 is SGHTA and CDR2 FQGTGA. The CDR3 DNA sequence: TGTGCCAGCAGCTTAACTAGCGGGAGCCAAAATACGCAGTATTTT. Translating it yields CASSLTSGSQNTQYF.

About this clonotype: This could be a read error, since a much larger clone is one nucleotide away. The V gene is TRBV12-3 or TRBV12-4, the J gene TRBJ2-3; no clear D. The J call is doubtful: the DNA matches TRBJ1-5 better. The CDR3 has 12 residues. The CDR3 loop is CASSFSPDTQHF. Here the CDR3 DNA reads TGTGCCAGCAGTTTTAGTCCAGATACGCAGCATTTT.

Details on this clonotype: It may be a read error: a sequence one base away is much more abundant. The chain links TRBV10-3 to TRBJ1-1; D is undetermined. Germline CDR1 ENHRY, CDR2 SYGVKD. The length of the CDR3 is 13 residues. V dropped 11 bases and J dropped 3 bases, with 16 bases sitting between them. Here the CDR3 DNA reads TGTGCCTTCACTTCGGGCCCAGACACTGAAGCTTTCTTT. Residues: CAFTSGPDTEAFF.

This clonotype occurred many times. The rearrangement uses TRBV5-1 and TRBJ2-1, with 9 positions matching TRBD2. This CDR3 contains 17 residues. Germline-derived CDR1 and CDR2 are SGHRS and YFSETQ. The V segment lost 3 bases and the J segment 0 bases; nucleotides outside the gene matches: 7. Here the CDR3 DNA reads TGCGCCAGCAGCTGGGGAAGCGGGGGGATCTCCTACAATGAGCAGTTCTTC. Translation gives CASSWGSGGISYNEQFF.

This clonotype occurred many times. The chain links TRBV5-1 to TRBJ2-5; D possibly corresponds to TRBD2 (6 bases). V lost 4 bases and J lost 6, with 19 bases in between. Germline V CDR1 and CDR2: SGHRS, YFSETQ. This CDR3 spans 15 amino acids. CDR3 protein: CASSKGGINPKTQYF. For the CDR3, the DNA is TGCGCCAGCAGCAAAGGCGGGATAAACCCAAAGACCCAGTACTTC.

As concerns this clonotype: A much larger clone lies a single base off, so this may be a read error. Likely a read error: the CDR3 ends without its conserved phenylalanine or tryptophan. V and J are TRBV28 and TRBJ2-1; possible D gene TRBD1, 5 bases. The CDR3 sequence is 11 residues long. Germline V CDR1 and CDR2: MDHEN, SYDVKM. Trimming removed 8 bases at V and 12 bases at J, with 14 bases between. CDR3 DNA sequence: TGTGCCAGCTCCGGAAGGGGTTGGCAGTTCTCC. Protein product: CASSGRGWQFS.

In this sample, this clonotype turned up many times. V usage is TRBV12-3 or TRBV12-4 and J usage is TRBJ2-7; the match to TRBD2 covers 16 bases. The CDR3 runs to 16 residues. J lost 3 bases, V lost 5 bases, and 4 bases had no gene match. The CDR3, as DNA: TGTGCCAGCAGTACCGGGACTAGCGGGAGGGTCTACGAGCAGTACTTC. Translated: CASSTGTSGRVYEQYF.

This clonotype was counted ten times or more. The J gene is TRBJ2-2, the V gene TRBV15; 10 nucleotides match TRBD1. V lost 0 bases to trimming and J lost 3 bases; unmatched junction nucleotides: 13. Germline CDR1 and CDR2: LNHNV and YYDKDF (reference sequence). This CDR3 is built from 20 residues. CDR3 in amino acids: CATSRDGGGLGQGHTGELFF. CDR3 DNA sequence: TGTGCCACCAGCAGAGATGGAGGCGGACTGGGACAGGGGCACACCGGGGAGCTGTTTTTT.